These T cell receptor beta chains were read from a single sample in a study of blood T cells in healthy people across ages. TCRdb reprocessed the 5' RACE reads via MiXCR and lists one record per CDR3 protein. The sample holds over 1,500,000 distinct CDR3 sequences, 40% to 55% seen once. The sequencing input was blood. The receptors shown here come from a woman in her thirties or forties in good health. The conserved cysteine and the conserved F or W are not part of the CDR3 here. The order of the fields is CDR3 protein, J gene, V gene, clone size. For some rows the clone size is stated as once, few or many, or as a class when expanded; others skip it.

CDR3 protein: SGMPGVNYGYT
J gene: TRBJ1-2
V gene: TRBV20-1
clone size: -

CDR3 protein: ASSPNVRQIFQETQY
J gene: TRBJ2-5
V gene: TRBV7-9
clone size: -

CDR3 protein: ASSLSDGTASYEQY
J gene: TRBJ2-7
V gene: TRBV27
clone size: -

CDR3 protein: SALAGGSTDTQY
J gene: TRBJ2-3
V gene: TRBV20-1
clone size: few

CDR3 protein: ASSLALGAQY
J gene: TRBJ2-4
V gene: TRBV7-9
clone size: few

CDR3 protein: ASSLTQLDRNEQF
J gene: TRBJ2-1
V gene: TRBV7-2
clone size: once

CDR3 protein: SAGGRGNGYT
J gene: TRBJ1-2
V gene: TRBV20-1
clone size: few

CDR3 protein: ASSYSGTGFSYEQY
J gene: TRBJ2-7
V gene: TRBV6-6
clone size: few

CDR3 protein: ASSHTRTQGPTEQF
J gene: TRBJ2-1
V gene: TRBV4-2
clone size: -

CDR3 protein: SAKLAQEQY
J gene: TRBJ2-7
V gene: TRBV20-1
clone size: -

CDR3 protein: SASRGGYNEQF
J gene: TRBJ2-1
V gene: TRBV20-1
clone size: -

CDR3 protein: ASTSYRGPRETQY
J gene: TRBJ2-5
V gene: TRBV28
clone size: -

CDR3 protein: ASSWSMNTEAF
J gene: TRBJ1-1
V gene: TRBV12-3/TRBV12-4
clone size: -

CDR3 protein: ASSQEEPRQLALLWRPAKNIQY
J gene: TRBJ2-4
V gene: TRBV3-1
clone size: -

CDR3 protein: ASSLLSRLGSGANVLT
J gene: TRBJ2-6
V gene: TRBV5-1
clone size: -

CDR3 protein: ASSVKSGNEQF
J gene: TRBJ2-1
V gene: TRBV9
clone size: few

CDR3 protein: ASSPRGNDGYT
J gene: TRBJ1-2
V gene: TRBV6-5
clone size: -

CDR3 protein: ASSLTYSNQPQH
J gene: TRBJ1-5
V gene: TRBV7-8
clone size: -

CDR3 protein: ASWDSLGNEQF
J gene: TRBJ2-1
V gene: TRBV6-5
clone size: -

CDR3 protein: ASSLPDPLSAEQY
J gene: TRBJ2-7
V gene: TRBV28
clone size: few

CDR3 protein: ASSSPQRESGYGYT
J gene: TRBJ1-2
V gene: TRBV12-3/TRBV12-4
clone size: few

CDR3 protein: ASKGDYLTDTQY
J gene: TRBJ2-3
V gene: TRBV6-1
clone size: -

CDR3 protein: ASGPPGPTTGANVLT
J gene: TRBJ2-6
V gene: TRBV7-7
clone size: -

CDR3 protein: ASSQDPQVGGYT
J gene: TRBJ1-2
V gene: TRBV3-1
clone size: once

CDR3 protein: ASSHVAGGEYNEQF
J gene: TRBJ2-1
V gene: TRBV4-3
clone size: few

CDR3 protein: ASSHYPSNTGELF
J gene: TRBJ2-2
V gene: TRBV14
clone size: -

CDR3 protein: ASSYSGNTQY
J gene: TRBJ2-3
V gene: TRBV6-2/TRBV6-3
clone size: few

CDR3 protein: SVEDTLARGYT
J gene: TRBJ1-2
V gene: TRBV29-1
clone size: -

CDR3 protein: ASSSRVSSYEQY
J gene: TRBJ2-7
V gene: TRBV2
clone size: few

CDR3 protein: ASSLSDGQGAVYEQY
J gene: TRBJ2-7
V gene: TRBV11-1
clone size: few

CDR3 protein: SAKSSGASYEQY
J gene: TRBJ2-7
V gene: TRBV20-1
clone size: -

CDR3 protein: ASSQEQGRLGDTQY
J gene: TRBJ2-3
V gene: TRBV4-3
clone size: -

CDR3 protein: ASSSAGLPYNEQF
J gene: TRBJ2-1
V gene: TRBV28
clone size: -

CDR3 protein: ASSLWLGSNTGELF
J gene: TRBJ2-2
V gene: TRBV7-8
clone size: -

CDR3 protein: ASSAGQGRNTEAF
J gene: TRBJ1-1
V gene: TRBV5-6
clone size: few

CDR3 protein: SAITDSGYGYT
J gene: TRBJ1-2
V gene: TRBV20-1
clone size: once

CDR3 protein: ASSPNLARTDTQY
J gene: TRBJ2-3
V gene: TRBV11-2
clone size: few

CDR3 protein: ASIPGYTDTQY
J gene: TRBJ2-3
V gene: TRBV12-3/TRBV12-4
clone size: few

CDR3 protein: ASGEASGGGSDTQY
J gene: TRBJ2-3
V gene: TRBV4-2
clone size: -

CDR3 protein: ASSLGSFGAGANVLT
J gene: TRBJ2-6
V gene: TRBV7-3
clone size: few

CDR3 protein: SARVPVPDTQY
J gene: TRBJ2-3
V gene: TRBV20-1
clone size: -

CDR3 protein: ATRGGTEAF
J gene: TRBJ1-1
V gene: TRBV15
clone size: few

CDR3 protein: ASSRRDRGNIQY
J gene: TRBJ2-4
V gene: TRBV18
clone size: -

CDR3 protein: ASSLGPGGPPYGQY
J gene: TRBJ2-4
V gene: TRBV7-2
clone size: -